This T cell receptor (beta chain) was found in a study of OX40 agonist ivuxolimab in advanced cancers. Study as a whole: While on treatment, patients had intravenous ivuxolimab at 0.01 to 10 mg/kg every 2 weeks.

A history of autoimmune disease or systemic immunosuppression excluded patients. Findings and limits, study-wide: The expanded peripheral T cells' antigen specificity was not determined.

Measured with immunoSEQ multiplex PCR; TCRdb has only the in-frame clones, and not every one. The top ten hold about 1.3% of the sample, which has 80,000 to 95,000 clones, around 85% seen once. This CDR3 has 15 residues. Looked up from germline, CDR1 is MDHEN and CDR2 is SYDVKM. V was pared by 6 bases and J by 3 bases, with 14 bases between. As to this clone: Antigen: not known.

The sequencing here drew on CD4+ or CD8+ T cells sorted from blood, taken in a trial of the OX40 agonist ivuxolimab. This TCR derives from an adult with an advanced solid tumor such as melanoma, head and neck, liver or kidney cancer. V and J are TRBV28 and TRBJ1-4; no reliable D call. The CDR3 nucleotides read TGTGCCAGCAGCTCCGGCGGACCGGCTAATGAAAAACTGTTTTTT. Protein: CASSSGGPANEKLFF.